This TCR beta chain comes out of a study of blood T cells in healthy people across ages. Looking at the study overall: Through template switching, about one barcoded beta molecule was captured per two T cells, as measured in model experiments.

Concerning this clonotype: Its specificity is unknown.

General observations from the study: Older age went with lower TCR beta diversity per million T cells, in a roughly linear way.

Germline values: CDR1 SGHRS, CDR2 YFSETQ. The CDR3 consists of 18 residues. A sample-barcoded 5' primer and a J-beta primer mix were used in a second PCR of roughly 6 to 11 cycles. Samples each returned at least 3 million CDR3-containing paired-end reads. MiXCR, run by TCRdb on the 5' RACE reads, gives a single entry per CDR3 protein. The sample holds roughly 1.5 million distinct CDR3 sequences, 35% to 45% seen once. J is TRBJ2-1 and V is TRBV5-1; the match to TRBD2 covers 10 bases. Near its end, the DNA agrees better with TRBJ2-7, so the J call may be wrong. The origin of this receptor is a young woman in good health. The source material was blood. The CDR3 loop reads CASSLVPAGGPRYNEQYF. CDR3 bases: TGCGCCAGCAGCTTGGTCCCAGCGGGGGGGCCGCGGTACAATGAGCAGTACTTC.